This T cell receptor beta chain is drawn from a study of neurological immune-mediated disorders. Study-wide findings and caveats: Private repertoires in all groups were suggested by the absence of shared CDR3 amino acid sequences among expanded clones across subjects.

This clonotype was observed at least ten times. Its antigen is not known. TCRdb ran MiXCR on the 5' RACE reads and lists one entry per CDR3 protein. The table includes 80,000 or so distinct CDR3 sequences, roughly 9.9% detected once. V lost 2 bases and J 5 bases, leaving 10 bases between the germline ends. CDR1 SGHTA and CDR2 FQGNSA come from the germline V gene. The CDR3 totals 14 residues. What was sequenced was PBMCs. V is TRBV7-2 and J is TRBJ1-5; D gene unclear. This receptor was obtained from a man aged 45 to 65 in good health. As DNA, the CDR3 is TGTGCCAGCAGCTTAAAGGGCGGCGATCAGCCCCAGCATTTT. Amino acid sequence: CASSLKGGDQPQHF.